This TCR beta chain was sequenced in a study of blood T cell repertoires in COVID-19. Repertoires were generated with immunoSEQ multiplex PCR, while TCRdb's copy carries only in-frame clones and drops some. Seen here are around 430,000 clones, around 89% observed once, and the top ten hold 10% to 15%. The CDR3 covers 18 residues. V was pared by 4 bases and J by 5 bases, with 18 bases of the junction left unmatched. Germline V gene data show CDR1 as SNHLY and CDR2 as FYNNEI. This TCR was sampled from a woman aged 50 to 60 with COVID-19, enrolled during active disease. V usage is TRBV2 and J usage is TRBJ2-3; 7 bases match TRBD2. The sample comprised peripheral blood. CDR3 region: CASSAHRKGLVKKDTQYF. DNA for the CDR3: TGTGCCAGCAGTGCCCACCGCAAAGGACTAGTGAAAAAAGATACGCAGTATTTT.